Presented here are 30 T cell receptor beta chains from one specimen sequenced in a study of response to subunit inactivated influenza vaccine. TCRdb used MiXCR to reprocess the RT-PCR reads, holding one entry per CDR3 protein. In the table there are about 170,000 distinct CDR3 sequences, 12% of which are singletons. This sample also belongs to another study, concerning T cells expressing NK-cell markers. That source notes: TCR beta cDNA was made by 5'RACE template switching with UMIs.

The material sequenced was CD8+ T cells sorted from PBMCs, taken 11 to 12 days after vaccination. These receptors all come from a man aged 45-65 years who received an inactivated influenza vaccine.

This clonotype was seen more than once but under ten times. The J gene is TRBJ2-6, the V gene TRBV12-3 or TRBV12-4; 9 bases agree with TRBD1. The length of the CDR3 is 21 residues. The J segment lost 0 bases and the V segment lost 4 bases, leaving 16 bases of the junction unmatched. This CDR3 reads CASSSPGQGIKWDSGANVLTF. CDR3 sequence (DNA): TGTGCCAGCAGTTCGCCGGGACAGGGTATAAAATGGGACTCTGGGGCCAACGTCCTGACTTTC.

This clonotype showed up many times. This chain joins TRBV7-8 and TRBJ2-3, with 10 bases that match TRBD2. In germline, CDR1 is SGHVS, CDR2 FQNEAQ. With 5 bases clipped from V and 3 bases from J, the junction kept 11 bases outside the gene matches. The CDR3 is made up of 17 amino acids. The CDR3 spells CASSPESGLAETDTQYF. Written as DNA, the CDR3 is TGTGCCAGCAGCCCCGAAAGTGGACTAGCGGAAACAGATACGCAGTATTTT.

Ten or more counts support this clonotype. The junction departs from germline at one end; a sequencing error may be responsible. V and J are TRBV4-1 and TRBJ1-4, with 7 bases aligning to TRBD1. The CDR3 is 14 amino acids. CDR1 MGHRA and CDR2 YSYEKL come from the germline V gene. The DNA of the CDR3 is TGCGCCAGTAGCCCCGGGACAGCTAATGAAAAACTGTTTTTT. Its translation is CASSPGTANEKLFF.

CDR3 protein: CASSPLRGGETQYF. Here the CDR3 DNA reads TGCGCCAGCAGCCCCCTTCGGGGGGGCGAGACCCAGTACTTC. The V call is TRBV5-1, the J call TRBJ2-5; 8 bases match TRBD2. The V and J ends lost 4 bases and 5 bases, in that order; junction bases with no gene match: 7. Germline V CDR1 and CDR2: SGHRS, YFSETQ. The CDR3 sequence is 14 residues long.

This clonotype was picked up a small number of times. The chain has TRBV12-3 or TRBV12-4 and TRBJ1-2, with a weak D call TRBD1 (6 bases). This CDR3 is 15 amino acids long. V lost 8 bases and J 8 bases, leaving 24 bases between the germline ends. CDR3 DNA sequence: TGTGCCAGCGCTCCCCTGACAGGACGGGTCGAAGGCTACACCTTC. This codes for CASAPLTGRVEGYTF.

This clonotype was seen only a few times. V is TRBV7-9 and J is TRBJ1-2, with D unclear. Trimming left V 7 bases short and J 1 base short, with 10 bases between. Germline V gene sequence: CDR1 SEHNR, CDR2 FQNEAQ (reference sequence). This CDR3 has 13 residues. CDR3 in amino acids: CASTAGVNYGYTF. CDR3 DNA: TGTGCCAGCACCGCCGGGGTTAACTATGGCTACACCTTC. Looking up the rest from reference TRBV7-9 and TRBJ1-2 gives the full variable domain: DTGVSQNPRHKITKRGQNVTFRCDPISEHNRLYWYRQTLGQGPEFLTYFQNEAQLEKSRLLSDRFSAERPKGSFSTLEIQRTEQGDSAMYLCASTAGVNYGYTFGSGTRLTVV.

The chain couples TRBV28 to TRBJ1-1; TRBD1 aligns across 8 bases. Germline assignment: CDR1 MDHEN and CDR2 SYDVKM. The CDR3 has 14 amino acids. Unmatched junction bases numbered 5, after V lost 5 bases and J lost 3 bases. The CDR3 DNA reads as TGTGCCAGCAGTCTGTGGACAGGGTACACTGAAGCTTTCTTT. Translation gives CASSLWTGYTEAFF.

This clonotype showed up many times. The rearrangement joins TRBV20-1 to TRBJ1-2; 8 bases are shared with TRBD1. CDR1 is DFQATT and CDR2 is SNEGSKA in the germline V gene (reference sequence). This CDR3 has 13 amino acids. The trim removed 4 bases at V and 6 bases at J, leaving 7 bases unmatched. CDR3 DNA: TGCAGTGCTATGGGCCAGGGGGCCGATGGCTACACCTTC. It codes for CSAMGQGADGYTF.

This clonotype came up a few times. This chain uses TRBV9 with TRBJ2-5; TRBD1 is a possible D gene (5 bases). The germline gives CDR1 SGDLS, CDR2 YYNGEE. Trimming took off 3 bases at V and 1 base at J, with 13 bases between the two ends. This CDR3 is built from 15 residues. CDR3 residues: CASSEGLSLQETQYF. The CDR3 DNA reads TGTGCCAGCAGCGAGGGGCTATCCCTCCAAGAGACCCAGTACTTC.

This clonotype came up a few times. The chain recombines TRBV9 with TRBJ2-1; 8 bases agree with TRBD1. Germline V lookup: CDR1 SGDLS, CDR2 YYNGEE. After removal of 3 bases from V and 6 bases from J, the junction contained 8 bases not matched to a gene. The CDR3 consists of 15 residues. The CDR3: CASSARQGSGNEQFF. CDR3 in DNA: TGTGCCAGCAGCGCTAGACAGGGGTCTGGCAATGAGCAGTTCTTC.

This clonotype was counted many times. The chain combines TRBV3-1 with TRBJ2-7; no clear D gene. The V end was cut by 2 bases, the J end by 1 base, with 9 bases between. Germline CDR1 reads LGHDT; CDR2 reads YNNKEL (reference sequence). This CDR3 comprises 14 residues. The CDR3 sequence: CASSQFTGSYEQYF. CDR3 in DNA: TGTGCCAGCAGCCAATTCACGGGTTCCTACGAGCAGTACTTC.

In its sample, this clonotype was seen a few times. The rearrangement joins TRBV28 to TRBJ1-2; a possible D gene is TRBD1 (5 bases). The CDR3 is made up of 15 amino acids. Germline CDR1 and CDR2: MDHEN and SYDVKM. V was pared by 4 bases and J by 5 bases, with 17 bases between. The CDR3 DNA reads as TGTGCCAGCAGTTCGTCCCTCTCCTGGGGGTATGGCTACACCTTC. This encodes CASSSSLSWGYGYTF.

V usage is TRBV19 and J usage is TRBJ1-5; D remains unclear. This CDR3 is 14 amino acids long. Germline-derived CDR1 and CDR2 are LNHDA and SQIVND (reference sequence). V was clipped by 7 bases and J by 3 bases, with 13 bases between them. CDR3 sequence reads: CASNYGNYNQPQHF. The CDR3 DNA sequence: TGTGCCAGTAATTACGGGAACTACAATCAGCCCCAGCATTTT.

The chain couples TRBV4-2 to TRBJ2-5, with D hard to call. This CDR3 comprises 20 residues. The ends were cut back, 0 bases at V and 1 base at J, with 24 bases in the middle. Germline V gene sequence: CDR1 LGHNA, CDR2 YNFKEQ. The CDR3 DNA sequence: TGTGCCAGCAGCCAAGAGGAGACGGGTTCCTCCCTTTGGGTCCAAGAGACCCAGTACTTC. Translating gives CASSQEETGSSLWVQETQYF.

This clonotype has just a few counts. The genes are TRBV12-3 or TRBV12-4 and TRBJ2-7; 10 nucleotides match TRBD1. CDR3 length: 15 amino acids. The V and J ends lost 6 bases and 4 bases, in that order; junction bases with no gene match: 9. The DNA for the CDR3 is TGTGCCAGCAGCATAATGACAGGGGGCGGTTACGAGCAGTACTTC. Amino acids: CASSIMTGGGYEQYF.

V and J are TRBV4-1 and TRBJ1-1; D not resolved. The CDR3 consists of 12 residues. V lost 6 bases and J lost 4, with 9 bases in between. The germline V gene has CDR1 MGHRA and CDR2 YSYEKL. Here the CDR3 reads CASRQSSTEAFF. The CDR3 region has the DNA TGCGCCAGCAGGCAAAGTAGCACTGAAGCTTTCTTT.

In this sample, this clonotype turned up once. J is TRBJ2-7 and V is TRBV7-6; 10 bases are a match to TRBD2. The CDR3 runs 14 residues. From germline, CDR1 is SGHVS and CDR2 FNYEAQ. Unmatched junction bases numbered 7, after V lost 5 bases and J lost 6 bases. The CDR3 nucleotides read TGTGCCAGCAGCACACTAGCGGGGCCCACCGAGCAGTACTTC. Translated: CASSTLAGPTEQYF.

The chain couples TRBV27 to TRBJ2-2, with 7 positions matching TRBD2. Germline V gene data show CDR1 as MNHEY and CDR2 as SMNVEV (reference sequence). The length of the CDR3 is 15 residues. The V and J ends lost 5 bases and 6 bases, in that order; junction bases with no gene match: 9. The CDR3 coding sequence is TGTGCCAGCAGTCCCACCCCTACTAGCGCCGGGGAGCTGTTTTTT. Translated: CASSPTPTSAGELFF.

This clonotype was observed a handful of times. The chain's CDR3 is CASSQEREGLVFHEQYF. The CDR3 region has the DNA TGTGCCAGCAGCCAAGAGCGGGAGGGCCTGGTATTCCACGAGCAGTACTTC. The J gene is TRBJ2-7, the V gene TRBV4-2; TRBD2 agrees at 9 bases. CDR1 is LGHNA and CDR2 is YNFKEQ in the germline V gene. Germline trimming cut 0 bases from V and 5 bases from J; bases unmatched to any gene: 11. The CDR3 consists of 17 residues.

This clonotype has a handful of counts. CDR3: CASSLGFRVNTGELFF. The CDR3, as DNA: TGTGCCAGCAGCTTAGGCTTTAGGGTGAACACCGGGGAGCTGTTTTTT. The J gene is TRBJ2-2, the V gene TRBV11-2; D gene unclear. Trimming took 1 base from V and 1 from J, leaving 10 bases between them. This CDR3 contains 16 residues. Germline loops: CDR1 SGHAT, CDR2 FQNNGV. Based on the CDR3 plus reference TRBV11-2 and TRBJ2-2, the full variable domain is EAGVAQSPRYKIIEKRQSVAFWCNPISGHATLYWYQQILGQGPKLLIQFQNNGVVDDSQLPKDRFSAERLKGVDSTLKIQPAKLEDSAVYLCASSLGFRVNTGELFFGEGSRLTVL.

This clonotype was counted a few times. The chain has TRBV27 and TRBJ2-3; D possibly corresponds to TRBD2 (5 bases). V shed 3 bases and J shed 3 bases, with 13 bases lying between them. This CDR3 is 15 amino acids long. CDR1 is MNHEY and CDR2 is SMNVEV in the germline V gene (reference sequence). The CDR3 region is CASSFLGVGTDTQYF. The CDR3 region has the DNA TGTGCCAGCAGTTTCTTGGGAGTAGGGACAGATACGCAGTATTTT.

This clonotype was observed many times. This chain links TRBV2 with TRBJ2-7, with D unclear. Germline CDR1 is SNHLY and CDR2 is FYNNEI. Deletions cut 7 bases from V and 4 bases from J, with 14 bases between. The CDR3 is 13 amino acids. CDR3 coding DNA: TGTGCCAGCACCAGGTTCTCGGCTTACGAGCAGTACTTC. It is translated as CASTRFSAYEQYF.

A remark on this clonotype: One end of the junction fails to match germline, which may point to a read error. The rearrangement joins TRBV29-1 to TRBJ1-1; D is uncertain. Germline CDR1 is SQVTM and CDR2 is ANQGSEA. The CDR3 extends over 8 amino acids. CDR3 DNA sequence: TGCAGCGTCGAAGGGGCTTTCTTT. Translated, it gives CSVEGAFF. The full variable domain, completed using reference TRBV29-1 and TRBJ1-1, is SAVISQKPSRDICQRGTSLTIQCQVDSQVTMMFWYRQQPGQSLTLIATANQGSEATYESGFVIDKFPISRPNLTFSTLTVSNMSPEDSSIYLCSVEGAFFGQGTRLTVV.

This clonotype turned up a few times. The chain's CDR3 is CASSEGGVTEAFF. CDR3 sequence (DNA): TGTGCCAGCAGCGAGGGGGGAGTCACTGAAGCTTTCTTT. The rearrangement links TRBV6-1 to TRBJ1-1, with a possible D match to TRBD1 (6 bases). CDR1 and CDR2 (germline): MNHNS, SASEGT. The V end lost 6 bases, the J end lost 4 bases, and 12 bases lay between the germline ends. The CDR3 is made up of 13 amino acids.

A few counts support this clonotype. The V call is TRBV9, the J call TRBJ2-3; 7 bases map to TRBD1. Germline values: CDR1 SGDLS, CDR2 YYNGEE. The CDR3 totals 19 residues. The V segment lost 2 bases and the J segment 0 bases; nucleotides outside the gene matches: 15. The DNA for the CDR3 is TGTGCCAGCAGCGTCTTCCCCGAGGCCGGGACAGCTAGCACAGATACGCAGTATTTT. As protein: CASSVFPEAGTASTDTQYF.

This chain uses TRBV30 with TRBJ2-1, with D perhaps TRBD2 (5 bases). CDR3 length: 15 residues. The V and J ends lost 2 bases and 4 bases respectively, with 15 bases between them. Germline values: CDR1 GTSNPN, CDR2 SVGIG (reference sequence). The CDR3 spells CAWSPRGGRYNEQFF. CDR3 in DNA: TGTGCCTGGAGTCCTCGCGGAGGAAGGTACAATGAGCAGTTCTTC.

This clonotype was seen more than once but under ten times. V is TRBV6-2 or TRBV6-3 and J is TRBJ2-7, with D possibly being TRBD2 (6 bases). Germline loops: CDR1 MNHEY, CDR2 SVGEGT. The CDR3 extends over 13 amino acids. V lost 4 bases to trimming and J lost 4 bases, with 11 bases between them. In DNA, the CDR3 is TGTGCCAGCAGTTTCCCGGGGAGGTACGAGCAGTACTTC. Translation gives CASSFPGRYEQYF.

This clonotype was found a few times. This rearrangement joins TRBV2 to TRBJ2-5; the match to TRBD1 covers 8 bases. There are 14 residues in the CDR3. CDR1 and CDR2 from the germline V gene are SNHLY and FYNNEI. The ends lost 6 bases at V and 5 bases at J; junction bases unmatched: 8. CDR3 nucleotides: TGTGCCAGCAGGATGACAGGGGAAGGGGAGACCCAGTACTTC. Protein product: CASRMTGEGETQYF.

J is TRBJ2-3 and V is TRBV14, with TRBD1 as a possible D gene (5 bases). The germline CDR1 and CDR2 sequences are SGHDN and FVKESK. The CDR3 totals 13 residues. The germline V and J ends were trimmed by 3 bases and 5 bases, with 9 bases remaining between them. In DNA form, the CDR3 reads TGTGCCAGCAGCCACCAGGGTAGAGATACGCAGTATTTT. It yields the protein CASSHQGRDTQYF.

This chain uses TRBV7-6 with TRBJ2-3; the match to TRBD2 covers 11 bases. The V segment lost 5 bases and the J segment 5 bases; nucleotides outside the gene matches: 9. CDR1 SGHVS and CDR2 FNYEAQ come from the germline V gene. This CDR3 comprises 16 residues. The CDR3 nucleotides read TGTGCCAGCAGCATCCTAGCGGGAGGCCCTGGAGATACGCAGTATTTT. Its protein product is CASSILAGGPGDTQYF.